This T cell receptor (beta chain) was sequenced in a study of blood T cell repertoires in COVID-19. The wider study: Whether acute or convalescent, the COVID-19 samples came from the United States, Italy and Spain.

Under the authors' procedure: Researchers report that nucleated cell counts were estimated from reference gene primer amplification. Method: immunoSEQ multiplex PCR; TCRdb's copy keeps in-frame clones and lacks some. V, J and clone size are those of that table, while D and trimming were read from the DNA. The table shows 70,000 to 75,000 clones, with around four fifths occurring only once. The germline CDR1 and CDR2 sequences are SGHRS and YFSETQ. The CDR3 length is 12 residues. The V end lost 3 bases, the J end lost 6 bases, and 9 bases lay between the germline ends. This clone was seen a handful of times.

This clonotype was sampled from a woman aged 55 to 70 with acute or convalescent COVID-19. Input material: peripheral blood. The chain joins TRBV5-1 to TRBJ1-2; D call uncertain. This CDR3 is CASSSEGNGYTF. The CDR3 DNA is TGCGCCAGCAGCTCCGAGGGAAATGGCTACACCTTC.